This T cell receptor beta chain was recorded in a study of T-cell memory formation after mild COVID-19. Turning to the study itself: For the most part, TCR clusters were specific to one donor.

Trimming stripped 7 bases from V and 4 bases from J, with 27 bases between. Germline V lookup: CDR1 SQVTM, CDR2 ANQGSEA. The CDR3 spans 17 residues. Study-wide findings and caveats: Pre-infection memory showed some responding clones, and this suggested that cross-reactive memory joined. CD8+ contracting clones occupied EMRA, while CD4+ ones occupied mainly CM and EM.

Constant-segment primers served in 5'RACE that generated TCR alpha and TCR beta cDNA libraries bearing sample barcodes and UMIs. Each CDR3 protein is one row after TCRdb ran MiXCR on the 5' RACE reads. The table lists some 88,000 distinct CDR3 sequences, more than 20% of them singletons. The sample holds many counts of this clonotype. The antigen is not known. This clonotype originated in a man between 18 and 29 years old who had mild COVID-19 (a few samples of this study predate the infection). Cell type and time point are not known. This rearrangement joins TRBV29-1 to TRBJ2-3, with a tentative D call TRBD2 (5 bases). Specimen: PBMCs or a T cell subset sorted from them (not recorded which). The CDR3 DNA sequence: TGCAGCGCAACTAGGGTCAGAACGGACGAGAGGGCAGATACGCAGTATTTT. This encodes CSATRVRTDERADTQYF.